The rows below give T cell receptor beta chains drawn from one sample of a study of T cell responses to AZD1222 COVID-19 vaccine. Some clones are missing from TCRdb's copy, which holds only in-frame ones; the method was immunoSEQ multiplex PCR. The data contain fewer than 55,000 clones, more than 65% of them singletons. Source: peripheral blood, taken on day 0 of MenACWY control vaccination. The source of these receptors is an adult in good health. The CDR3 runs from the conserved cysteine through the conserved F or W. The D gene is left open where the match is weak. Some rows have no size entry. The others give once, few or many, or a class for an expanded clone.

. TRBJ2-1 TRBV12-3/TRBV12-4 . CASSPRENEQFF TGTGCCAGCAGTCCCCGGGAGAATGAGCAGTTCTTC
few TRBJ2-1 TRBV7-7 . CASSSGQYNEQFF TGTGCCAGCAGCTCGGGACAATACAATGAGCAGTTCTTC
. TRBJ1-5 TRBV2 . CASSGRRDSNQPQHF TGTGCCAGCAGTGGAAGGCGGGACAGCAATCAGCCCCAGCATTTT
few TRBJ1-2 TRBV6-5 TRBD1 CASSSVEGAEGYTF TGTGCCAGCAGTTCAGTTGAGGGGGCTGAAGGCTACACCTTC
. TRBJ1-2 TRBV6-2/TRBV6-3 . CASSWEGVGYTF TGTGCCAGCAGCTGGGAGGGAGTCGGCTACACCTTC
. TRBJ1-1 TRBV23-1 TRBD1 CASNGQGTEAFF TGCGCCAGCAACGGACAGGGCACTGAAGCTTTCTTT
. TRBJ2-1 TRBV14 . CASSQFVLDEQFF TGTGCCAGCAGCCAATTCGTCCTGGATGAGCAGTTCTTC
medium-sized TRBJ2-6 TRBV9 . CASSPHGAGANVLTF TGTGCCAGCAGCCCTCACGGGGCTGGGGCCAACGTCCTGACTTTC
once TRBJ1-1 TRBV15 . CATVRLPAANTEAFF TGTGCCACCGTCCGTCTTCCAGCTGCGAACACTGAAGCTTTCTTT
. TRBJ2-7 TRBV29-1 . CSVEDPVYEQYF TGCAGCGTTGAAGATCCCGTCTACGAGCAGTACTTC
. TRBJ1-1 TRBV19 . CASSIPTEAFF TGTGCCAGTAGTATCCCTACGGAAGCTTTCTTT
. TRBJ1-1 TRBV27 . CASKGAARTEAFF TGTGCCAGTAAAGGGGCCGCAAGGACTGAAGCTTTCTTT
. TRBJ1-2 TRBV2 . CASSPDTLPTYGYTF TGTGCCAGCAGCCCCGACACACTACCAACCTATGGCTACACCTTC
. TRBJ1-3 TRBV18 . CASSPPQSSSGNTIYF TGTGCCAGCTCACCGCCTCAATCATCCTCTGGAAACACCATATATTTT
. TRBJ1-2 TRBV6-5 . CASSPWTAYGYTF TGTGCCAGCAGTCCTTGGACGGCCTATGGCTACACCTTC
. TRBJ1-4 TRBV25-1 . CASSESSQREKLFF TGTGCCAGCAGTGAATCCTCACAGCGCGAAAAACTGTTTTTT
. TRBJ1-1 TRBV3-1/TRBV3-2 . CASSRGFGGNTEAFF TGTGCCAGCAGCCGGGGTTTTGGGGGGAACACTGAAGCTTTCTTT
once TRBJ1-6 TRBV2 TRBD1 CATRASGTGRSPLHF TGTGCCACCCGTGCCTCCGGGACAGGGCGTTCACCCCTCCACTTT
once TRBJ1-1 TRBV15 TRBD1 CATSFTGGANTEAFF TGTGCCACCAGTTTTACAGGGGGCGCGAACACTGAAGCTTTCTTT
. TRBJ1-6 TRBV3-1/TRBV3-2 . CASSPSLNSPLHF TGTGCCAGCAGCCCCTCTTTGAATTCACCCCTCCACTTT
. TRBJ1-4 TRBV5-1 . CASSFGGINEKLFF TGCGCCAGCAGCTTTGGGGGAATTAATGAAAAACTGTTTTTT
. TRBJ2-1 TRBV5-4 TRBD2 CASSTRTSRGGNEQFF TGTGCCAGCAGCACACGGACTAGCCGGGGGGGTAATGAGCAGTTCTTC
. TRBJ1-2 TRBV5-1 . CASSAPPKSYTF TGCGCCAGCAGCGCCCCCCCTAAAAGCTACACCTTC
. TRBJ1-5 TRBV2 . CASSRRAGAYNQPQHF TGTGCCAGCAGTAGGCGGGCCGGGGCATACAATCAGCCCCAGCATTTT
. TRBJ1-1 TRBV7-6 TRBD1 CASSLGVQGAEAFF TGTGCCAGCAGCTTAGGGGTACAGGGGGCTGAAGCTTTCTTT
. TRBJ1-3 TRBV28 . CASRPPGPNSGNTIYF TGTGCCAGCAGGCCACCGGGGCCTAATTCTGGAAACACCATATATTTT
. TRBJ1-6 TRBV25-1 . CASSELYVGSPLHF TGTGCCAGCAGTGAATTGTACGTAGGTTCACCCCTCCACTTT
few TRBJ2-6 TRBV25-1 . CASSATGTGANVLTF TGTGCCAGCAGTGCCACAGGGACGGGGGCCAACGTCCTGACTTTC
. TRBJ1-5 TRBV6-5 . CASSSGGAGNQPQHF TGTGCCAGCAGCTCGGGGGGGGCTGGCAATCAGCCCCAGCATTTT
. TRBJ1-5 TRBV18 TRBD1 CASSIDRDRGSQHF TGTGCCAGCTCAATTGACAGGGATCGTGGGTCCCAGCATTTT
. TRBJ2-5 TRBV6-5 . CASSYPKETQYF TGTGCCAGCAGTTACCCCAAGGAGACCCAGTACTTC
once TRBJ2-2 TRBV6-5 TRBD1 CASRGQPNTGELFF TGTGCCAGCAGGGGACAGCCGAACACCGGGGAGCTGTTTTTT
. TRBJ2-1 TRBV6-1 TRBD2 CASSEGGLRGTRNNEQFF TGTGCCAGCAGTGAAGGAGGTTTGCGAGGGACTAGGAACAATGAGCAGTTCTTC
few TRBJ2-3 TRBV20-1 . CSASRGDTQYF TGCAGTGCTAGTAGGGGTGATACGCAGTATTTT
. TRBJ1-2 TRBV5-1 TRBD1 CASSLITGGPGTSGYTF TGCGCCAGCAGCTTGATTACAGGGGGTCCTGGGACGTCGGGCTACACCTTC
. TRBJ2-1 TRBV9 TRBD2 CASSVALAGSYNEQFF TGTGCCAGCAGCGTAGCACTAGCGGGCTCCTACAATGAGCAGTTCTTC
. TRBJ1-1 TRBV21-1 . CAWRQGIFVDTEAFF TGTGCCTGGAGACAGGGAATATTCGTGGACACTGAAGCTTTCTTT
. TRBJ2-7 TRBV11-1 TRBD1 CASSFGQASYEQYF TGTGCCAGCAGCTTTGGACAGGCCTCCTACGAGCAGTACTTC
few TRBJ1-2 TRBV10-3 . CAISLQGLGYTF TGTGCCATCAGCCTGCAGGGGCTGGGCTACACCTTC
few TRBJ2-5 TRBV5-4 TRBD2 CATRLAGGETQYF TGTGCCACCCGACTAGCGGGAGGAGAGACCCAGTACTTC
. TRBJ2-3 TRBV7-2 TRBD1 CASTPYRGTDTQYF TGTGCCAGCACCCCATACAGGGGAACAGATACGCAGTATTTT
. TRBJ1-1 TRBV30 . CAWSVQDRLSEAFF TGTGCCTGGAGTGTACAAGACAGACTGTCTGAAGCTTTCTTT
. TRBJ2-1 TRBV21-1 . CASGPGRSSYNEQFF TGTGCCAGTGGGCCCGGACGGAGCTCCTACAATGAGCAGTTCTTC
. TRBJ2-3 TRBV6-4 TRBD2 CASSDSAGGSTDTQYF TGTGCCAGCAGTGACTCGGCGGGGGGGAGCACAGATACGCAGTATTTT
once TRBJ2-6 TRBV6-1 . CASSETTGSGANVLTF TGTGCCAGCAGTGAAACGACAGGCTCTGGGGCCAACGTCCTGACTTTC
. TRBJ1-2 TRBV10-3 . CATDSYQNYGYTF TGTGCCACAGACAGCTACCAAAACTATGGCTACACCTTC
few TRBJ1-2 TRBV27 . CARRSCYGYTF TGTGCCAGGAGGTCTTGCTATGGCTACACCTTC
. TRBJ1-6 TRBV9 . CASSVRSNSPLHF TGTGCCAGCAGCGTTCGGTCAAATTCACCCCTCCACTTT
few TRBJ2-3 TRBV20-1 . CSARGPVTQYF TGCAGTGCTAGAGGGCCAGTCACGCAGTATTTT
. TRBJ2-5 TRBV11-3 . CASSLSPGLAITKEETQYF TGTGCCAGCAGCTTAAGCCCCGGTCTAGCGATAACCAAAGAGGAGACCCAGTACTTC